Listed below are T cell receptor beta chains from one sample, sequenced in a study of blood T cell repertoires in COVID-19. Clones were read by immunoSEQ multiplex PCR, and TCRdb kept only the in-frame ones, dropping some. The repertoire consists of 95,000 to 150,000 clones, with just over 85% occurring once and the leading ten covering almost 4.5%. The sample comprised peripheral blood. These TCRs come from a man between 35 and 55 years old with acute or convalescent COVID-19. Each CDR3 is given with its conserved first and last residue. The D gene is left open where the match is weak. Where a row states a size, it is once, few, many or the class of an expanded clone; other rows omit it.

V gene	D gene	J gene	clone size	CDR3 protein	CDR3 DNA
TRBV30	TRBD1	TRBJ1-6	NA	CAWEPGTAGNSPLHF	TGTGCCTGGGAACCCGGGACAGCGGGCAATTCACCCCTCCACTTT
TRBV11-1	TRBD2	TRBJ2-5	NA	CASSLATGGVQETQYF	TGTGCCAGCAGCTTAGCAACGGGGGGAGTACAAGAGACCCAGTACTTC
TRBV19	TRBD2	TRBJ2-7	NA	CATGLAGGSHYEQYF	TGTGCCACCGGACTAGCGGGAGGATCCCACTACGAGCAGTACTTC
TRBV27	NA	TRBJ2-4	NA	CASSLSGVGAKNIQYF	TGTGCCAGCAGTTTATCAGGGGTTGGTGCCAAAAACATTCAGTACTTC
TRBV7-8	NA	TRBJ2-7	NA	CASSLRGNRPTSYEQYF	TGTGCCAGCAGCTTAAGGGGTAACAGGCCGACCTCCTACGAGCAGTACTTC
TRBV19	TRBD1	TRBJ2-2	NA	CASSIRDSTGELFF	TGTGCCAGTAGTATCCGGGACAGCACCGGGGAGCTGTTTTTT
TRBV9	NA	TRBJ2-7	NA	CASSPYGGGAEQYF	TGTGCCAGCAGCCCTTACGGAGGGGGCGCCGAGCAGTACTTC
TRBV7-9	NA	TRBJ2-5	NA	CASSALLASETQYF	TGTGCCAGCAGCGCACTTTTAGCGTCTGAGACCCAGTACTTC
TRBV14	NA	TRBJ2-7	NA	CASSQDWAAYEQYF	TGTGCCAGCAGCCAAGATTGGGCAGCCTACGAGCAGTACTTC
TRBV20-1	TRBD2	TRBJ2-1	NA	CSASTSGSFYNEQFF	TGCAGTGCTAGTACTAGCGGGAGTTTCTACAATGAGCAGTTCTTC
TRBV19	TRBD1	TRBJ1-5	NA	CASSSLGGEPQHF	TGTGCCAGTAGTAGTTTAGGGGGCGAGCCCCAGCATTTT
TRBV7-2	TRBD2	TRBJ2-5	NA	CASSLSSSGGQETQYF	TGTGCCAGCAGCTTAAGTTCTAGCGGAGGTCAAGAGACCCAGTACTTC
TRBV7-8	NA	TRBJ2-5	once	CASSFSETQYF	TGTGCCAGCAGCTTTAGTGAGACCCAGTACTTC
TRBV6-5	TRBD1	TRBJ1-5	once	CASSSTGGRQPQHF	TGTGCCAGCAGCTCCACAGGGGGCAGACAGCCCCAGCATTTT
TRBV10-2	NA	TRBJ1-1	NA	CASKEWRNTEAFF	TGCGCCAGCAAAGAATGGAGGAACACTGAAGCTTTCTTT
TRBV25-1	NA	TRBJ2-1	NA	CAIIGGVTNEQFF	TGTGCCATCATTGGCGGGGTTACCAATGAGCAGTTCTTC
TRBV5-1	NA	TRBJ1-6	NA	CASSGSHSPLHF	TGCGCCAGCAGCGGCTCACATTCACCCCTCCACTTT
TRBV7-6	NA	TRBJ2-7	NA	CASSLQQGRGFWGEQYF	TGTGCCAGCAGCTTACAACAGGGACGAGGATTTTGGGGCGAGCAGTACTTC
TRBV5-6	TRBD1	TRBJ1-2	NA	CASSPPGTGGYGYTF	TGTGCCAGCAGCCCCCCAGGGACAGGGGGCTATGGCTACACCTTC
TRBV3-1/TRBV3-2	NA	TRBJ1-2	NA	CASSQVSGAGYTF	TGTGCCAGCAGCCAAGTCTCGGGAGCGGGCTACACCTTC
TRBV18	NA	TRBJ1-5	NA	CASSPYGANQPQHF	TGTGCCAGCTCACCATACGGTGCGAATCAGCCCCAGCATTTT
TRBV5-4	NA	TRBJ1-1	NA	CASSLPGGGYTEAFF	TGTGCCAGCAGCTTGCCGGGGGGAGGATATACTGAAGCTTTCTTT
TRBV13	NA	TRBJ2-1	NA	CASSTLVGEQFF	TGTGCCAGCAGCACACTAGTAGGTGAGCAGTTCTTC
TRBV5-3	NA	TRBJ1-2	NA	CARSLQRDPSGGYGYTF	TGTGCCAGAAGCTTGCAACGGGACCCCTCCGGGGGCTATGGCTACACCTTC
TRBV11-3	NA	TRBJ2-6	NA	CASSRSGANVLTF	TGTGCCAGCAGCCGGTCAGGGGCCAACGTCCTGACTTTC
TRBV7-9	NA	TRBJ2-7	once	CASSPSGYEQYF	TGTGCCAGCAGTCCATCAGGGTACGAGCAGTACTTC
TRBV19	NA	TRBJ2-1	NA	CASMGGQGITYNEQFF	TGTGCCAGTATGGGCGGGCAGGGGATAACCTACAATGAGCAGTTCTTC
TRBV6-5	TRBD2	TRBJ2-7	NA	CASSYSSGGIRHEQYF	TGTGCCAGCAGTTACTCAAGCGGGGGGATCCGTCACGAGCAGTACTTC
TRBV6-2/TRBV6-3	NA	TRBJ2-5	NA	CASSLETGGQYQETQYF	TGTGCCAGCAGCCTAGAAACGGGGGGCCAGTACCAAGAGACCCAGTACTTC